These T cell receptor beta chains were read from a single sample in a study of blood T cell repertoires in COVID-19. Produced via immunoSEQ multiplex PCR; TCRdb's table is partial and in-frame only. The sample contains under 200,000 clones, 70% to 90% of which appear only once. Sequenced input: peripheral blood. Receptors originate from a man in his sixties with active or convalescent COVID-19. Each CDR3 is given with its conserved first and last residue. The order of the fields is V gene, D gene, J gene, clone size, CDR3 protein, CDR3 DNA. D genes are given only for firm matches. Only part of the rows carry a size: once, few, many, or a class if the clone is expanded.

TRBV7-9	TRBD1	TRBJ1-3	once	CASSPQTGNLGNTIYF	TGTGCCAGCAGCCCTCAGACAGGGAATCTTGGAAACACCATATATTTT
TRBV20-1	.	TRBJ2-5	.	CSASSGMVETQYF	TGCAGTGCTAGTTCGGGGATGGTCGAGACCCAGTACTTC
TRBV27	TRBD1	TRBJ2-5	.	CASSPQGTGGGETQYF	TGTGCCAGCAGTCCCCAAGGGACAGGGGGCGGGGAGACCCAGTACTTC
TRBV6-2/TRBV6-3	.	TRBJ2-5	.	CASSYRESIQETQYF	TGTGCCAGCAGTTATCGTGAGAGTATCCAAGAGACCCAGTACTTC
TRBV19	.	TRBJ1-5	.	CASSMVGAYQPQHF	TGTGCCAGTAGTATGGTTGGGGCATATCAGCCCCAGCATTTT
TRBV2	.	TRBJ1-6	few	CASRPTGANSPLHF	TGTGCCAGCAGGCCGACAGGAGCTAATTCACCCCTCCACTTT
TRBV5-8	TRBD1	TRBJ2-5	.	CASSLGAGTVKETQYF	TGTGCCAGCAGCCTTGGGGCTGGGACAGTTAAAGAGACCCAGTACTTC
TRBV2	.	TRBJ1-1	.	CATLQGGSNTVEAFF	TGTGCCACCTTACAAGGAGGTTCGAACACTGTGGAAGCTTTCTTT
TRBV30	TRBD1	TRBJ1-1	few	CAWTGGVFGITEAFF	TGTGCCTGGACAGGGGGCGTGTTTGGTATCACTGAAGCTTTCTTT
TRBV5-1	.	TRBJ2-7	.	CASSLRGYEQYF	TGCGCCAGCAGCTTGAGGGGGTACGAGCAGTACTTC
TRBV5-4	.	TRBJ1-2	.	CASSQRVNNYGYTF	TGTGCCAGCAGCCAGCGAGTGAATAACTATGGCTACACCTTC
TRBV18	.	TRBJ1-1	.	CASSGAVDTEAFF	TGTGCCAGCTCAGGGGCCGTAGACACTGAAGCTTTCTTT
TRBV19	TRBD1	TRBJ1-5	few	CASAYTQDRDDQPQHF	TGTGCCAGTGCTTACACCCAGGACAGGGATGATCAGCCCCAGCATTTT
TRBV2	TRBD1	TRBJ1-4	.	CASRIGTGPNEKLFF	TGTGCCAGCAGGATTGGGACAGGGCCTAATGAAAAACTGTTTTTT
TRBV3-1/TRBV3-2	TRBD2	TRBJ2-5	.	CASSVQLAGLETQYF	TGTGCCAGCAGCGTCCAACTAGCGGGATTGGAGACCCAGTACTTC
TRBV12-3/TRBV12-4	TRBD2	TRBJ2-7	once	CASTPPGGEQYF	TGTGCCAGCACTCCGCCGGGGGGCGAGCAGTACTTC
TRBV11-3	.	TRBJ2-2	.	CASSINTGELFF	TGTGCCAGCAGCATAAACACCGGGGAGCTGTTTTTT
TRBV10-3	.	TRBJ1-4	once	CAISQQGPATNEKLFF	TGTGCCATCAGCCAACAGGGTCCTGCAACTAATGAAAAACTGTTTTTT
TRBV12-3/TRBV12-4	.	TRBJ1-1	.	CASSVGGVTEAFF	TGTGCCAGCTCTGTAGGGGGGGTCACTGAAGCTTTCTTT
TRBV11-3	.	TRBJ2-2	.	CASSLTLGGELFF	TGTGCCAGCAGCTTAACTCTCGGCGGGGAGCTGTTTTTT
TRBV19	.	TRBJ1-1	.	CASTQNRDTNTEAFF	TGTGCCAGCACGCAAAACCGGGACACCAACACTGAAGCTTTCTTT
TRBV5-1	TRBD1	TRBJ2-3	.	CASSTGGAPDTQYF	TGCGCCAGCAGCACAGGGGGCGCGCCAGATACGCAGTATTTT
TRBV18	.	TRBJ1-1	.	CASSPGLGGFATEAFF	TGTGCCAGCTCACCGGGACTGGGCGGATTCGCCACTGAAGCTTTCTTT
TRBV4-2	TRBD1	TRBJ1-3	.	CASSLSPGQGQSSGNTIYF	TGTGCCAGCAGCTTAAGCCCGGGACAGGGGCAGTCCTCTGGAAACACCATATATTTT
TRBV7-9	.	TRBJ1-3	.	CASSELGNTIYF	TGTGCCAGCAGCGAACTGGGAAACACCATATATTTT
TRBV5-1	TRBD1	TRBJ2-1	.	CASSPDRAGDEQFF	TGCGCCAGCAGCCCCGACAGGGCCGGTGATGAGCAGTTCTTC
TRBV29-1	.	TRBJ1-1	.	CSVGPITEAFF	TGCAGCGTTGGGCCAATTACGGAAGCTTTCTTT
TRBV30	TRBD1	TRBJ1-5	.	CAWSAEGTVGQPQHF	TGTGCCTGGAGTGCGGAGGGGACAGTTGGTCAGCCCCAGCATTTT
TRBV11-2	.	TRBJ2-2	once	CASSLSGNTGELFF	TGTGCCAGCAGCTTATCAGGGAACACCGGGGAGCTGTTTTTT
TRBV27	TRBD1	TRBJ2-4	.	CASSFSGTGKNIQYF	TGTGCCAGCAGTTTTTCAGGGACAGGGAAAAACATTCAGTACTTC
TRBV5-1	TRBD1	TRBJ1-1	once	CASSLTGGDTEAFF	TGCGCCAGCAGTTTGACAGGGGGAGACACTGAAGCTTTCTTT
TRBV30	.	TRBJ2-3	.	CAWAGGDTQYF	TGTGCCTGGGCAGGAGGAGATACGCAGTATTTT
TRBV3-1/TRBV3-2	.	TRBJ1-1	.	CASSPNTPGRRAFF	TGTGCCAGCAGCCCCAACACCCCAGGGAGGAGAGCTTTCTTT
TRBV2	TRBD1	TRBJ1-6	.	CASSTRQGGSPLHF	TGTGCCAGCAGTACTAGACAGGGTGGTTCACCCCTCCACTTT
TRBV2	.	TRBJ2-5	.	CASSKGGLLETQYF	TGTGCCAGCAGTAAAGGAGGACTACTGGAGACCCAGTACTTC
TRBV27	TRBD1	TRBJ2-7	.	CASSFAGQGAYEQYF	TGTGCCAGCAGTTTCGCTGGACAGGGGGCGTACGAGCAGTACTTC
TRBV6-6	TRBD1	TRBJ2-1	.	CASSSPGQGLYNEQFF	TGTGCCAGCAGTTCCCCGGGACAGGGATTGTACAATGAGCAGTTCTTC
TRBV7-8	.	TRBJ2-1	.	CASSLAARGSSSYNEQFF	TGTGCCAGCAGCTTAGCAGCAAGGGGATCGAGCTCCTACAATGAGCAGTTCTTC
TRBV7-3	.	TRBJ2-5	.	CASSLMGGETQYF	TGTGCCAGCAGCTTAATGGGGGGAGAGACCCAGTACTTC
TRBV18	TRBD1	TRBJ1-2	few	CASSVQGAYGYTF	TGTGCCAGCTCAGTGCAGGGGGCCTATGGCTACACCTTC
TRBV12-5	.	TRBJ2-5	.	CASAGPETQYF	TGTGCTAGTGCAGGGCCGGAGACCCAGTACTTC
TRBV4-1	.	TRBJ1-3	.	CASSQATTGAGNTIYF	TGCGCCAGCAGCCAAGCTACGACAGGAGCGGGAAACACCATATATTTT
TRBV18	TRBD1	TRBJ1-4	.	CASSPWDRGPNEKLFF	TGTGCCAGCTCACCATGGGACAGGGGGCCTAATGAAAAACTGTTTTTT
TRBV4-1	TRBD1	TRBJ1-1	few	CASSQGLTGPNTEAFF	TGCGCCAGCAGCCAAGGATTGACAGGGCCGAACACTGAAGCTTTCTTT
TRBV21-1	.	TRBJ1-1	few	CASSKVGKTGRNTEAFF	TGTGCCAGCAGCAAAGTCGGTAAGACAGGGCGCAACACTGAAGCTTTCTTT
TRBV19	.	TRBJ1-5	.	CASRGGYSNQPQHF	TGTGCCAGTAGAGGAGGGTATAGCAATCAGCCCCAGCATTTT
TRBV24-1	.	TRBJ2-3	.	CATSRAGESDTQYF	TGTGCCACCAGTCGGGCCGGGGAATCAGATACGCAGTATTTT
TRBV7-9	.	TRBJ2-5	.	CASSPRGLAATQETQYF	TGTGCCAGCAGCCCTAGGGGCCTCGCGGCTACGCAAGAGACCCAGTACTTC
TRBV27	.	TRBJ2-3	.	CASSWGTQLGTQYF	TGTGCCAGCAGTTGGGGGACTCAGCTAGGTACGCAGTATTTT
TRBV5-1	.	TRBJ1-1	.	CASSLGVSGANTEAFF	TGCGCCAGCAGCTTGGGGGTCTCAGGCGCGAACACTGAAGCTTTCTTT
TRBV29-1	.	TRBJ1-4	.	CSVRVREEKLFF	TGCAGCGTTCGGGTTAGGGAGGAAAAACTGTTTTTT
TRBV10-1	.	TRBJ1-2	.	CASNSQPYYGYTF	TGCGCCAGCAACAGTCAACCCTACTATGGCTACACCTTC
TRBV2	TRBD1	TRBJ1-1	.	CASSDQGTVNTEAFF	TGTGCCAGCAGTGATCAGGGGACAGTGAACACTGAAGCTTTCTTT
TRBV3-1/TRBV3-2	TRBD1	TRBJ1-1	.	CASSHGTGPNEAFF	TGTGCCAGCAGCCATGGGACAGGCCCTAATGAAGCTTTCTTT
TRBV4-1	.	TRBJ1-3	.	CASSQVQGANTIYF	TGCGCCAGCAGCCAAGTTCAGGGTGCCAACACCATATATTTT